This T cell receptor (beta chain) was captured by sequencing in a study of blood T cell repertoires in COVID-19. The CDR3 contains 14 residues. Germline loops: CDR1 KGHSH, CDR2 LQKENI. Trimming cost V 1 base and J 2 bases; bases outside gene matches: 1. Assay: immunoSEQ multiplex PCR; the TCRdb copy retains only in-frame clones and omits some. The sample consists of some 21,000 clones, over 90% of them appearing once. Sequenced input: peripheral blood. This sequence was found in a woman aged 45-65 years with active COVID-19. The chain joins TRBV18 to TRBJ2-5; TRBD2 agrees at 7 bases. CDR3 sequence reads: CASSPQRGQETQYF. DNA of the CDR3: TGTGCCAGCTCACCACAGCGGGGACAAGAGACCCAGTACTTC.